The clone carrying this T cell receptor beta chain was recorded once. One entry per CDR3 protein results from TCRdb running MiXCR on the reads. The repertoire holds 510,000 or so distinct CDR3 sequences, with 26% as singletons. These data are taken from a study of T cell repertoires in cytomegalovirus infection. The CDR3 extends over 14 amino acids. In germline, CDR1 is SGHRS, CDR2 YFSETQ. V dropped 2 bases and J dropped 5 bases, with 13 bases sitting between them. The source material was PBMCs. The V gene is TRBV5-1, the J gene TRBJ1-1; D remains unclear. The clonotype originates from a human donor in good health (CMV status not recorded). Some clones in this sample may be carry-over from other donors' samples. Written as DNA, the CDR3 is TGCGCCAGCAGCTTAGTCCTCGAAGGAACTGAAGCTTTCTTT. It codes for CASSLVLEGTEAFF. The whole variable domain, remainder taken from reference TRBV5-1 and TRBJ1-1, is KAGVTQTPRYLIKTRGQQVTLSCSPISGHRSVSWYQQTPGQGLQFLFEYFSETQRNKGNFPGRFSGRQFSNSRSEMNVSTLELGDSALYLCASSLVLEGTEAFFGQGTRLTVV.